This TCR beta chain was recorded in a study of T cell responses to AZD1222 COVID-19 vaccine. About the study: Pooling covered second doses at about 4 or about 12 weeks. Study-wide results and caveats: Baseline antibody screening turned up just a handful of seropositive AZD1222 recipients. Of spike-specific TCRs, nearly half reportedly target regions left unmutated in variants.

Germline assignment: CDR1 LNHDA and CDR2 SQIVND (reference sequence). The CDR3 spans 14 residues. V was trimmed by 3 bases and J by 2 bases, leaving 10 bases between them. The method was immunoSEQ multiplex PCR; TCRdb's version includes in-frame clones alone and lacks a portion of them. The sample has some 70,000 clones, roughly 84% seen once. This clone was observed a handful of times. Its antigen is still unknown. This receptor was taken from an adult in good health. The V and J genes are TRBV19 and TRBJ1-2; D possibly corresponds to TRBD1 (6 bases). The sample here was peripheral blood, taken on day 0 of AZD1222 vaccination. The CDR3 reads CASSIDRPNYGYTF. The CDR3 coding sequence is TGTGCCAGTAGTATTGACAGGCCGAACTATGGCTACACCTTC.